Listed below are T cell receptor beta chains from one sample, sequenced in a study of T cells in Graves' hyperthyroidism and ophthalmopathy. MiXCR, applied by TCRdb to the multiplex PCR reads, yields one record per CDR3 protein. This table holds 350,000 to 450,000 distinct CDR3 sequences, more than 11% found once. The sequenced material came from blood. The receptor source for this set is a woman between 55 and 75 years old with Graves' hyperthyroidism. Each CDR3 is given without its conserved first and last residue. The D gene is left open where the match is weak. The size of a clone is reported for some rows only, either as once, few or many, or as a class for expanded clones.

cdr3_aa v_call d_call j_call clone_size
ASSFGTSGRGTDTQY TRBV5-1 TRBD2 TRBJ2-3 NA
ASSEWGSGANVLT TRBV12-3/TRBV12-4 NA TRBJ2-6 many
ASSGPADTQY TRBV6-1 NA TRBJ2-3 NA
ASSLMGYSGNTIY TRBV5-1 NA TRBJ1-3 NA
SARGGTSGRTDTQY TRBV20-1 TRBD2 TRBJ2-3 NA
ASSLRLAGGNEQF TRBV7-3 TRBD2 TRBJ2-1 many
ASSPSYMNTEAF TRBV9 NA TRBJ1-1 NA
ASSTTSGFNNEQF TRBV19 TRBD2 TRBJ2-1 many
ASRGSLAPVDEQF TRBV6-1 NA TRBJ2-1 many
ASSSGRVENQPQH TRBV10-2 NA TRBJ1-5 NA
ASSGPGQTYNEQF TRBV7-8 TRBD1 TRBJ2-1 many
ASRRVLDTEAF TRBV12-3/TRBV12-4 NA TRBJ1-1 many
ASSDRQGGNYGYT TRBV6-1 TRBD1 TRBJ1-2 many
ASSLGLQNNEQF TRBV7-3 NA TRBJ2-1 many
ASSDVFLHGELF TRBV2 NA TRBJ2-2 many
ASSQSWTGELF TRBV12-3/TRBV12-4 NA TRBJ2-2 many
ASRGVGLGGYNEQF TRBV3-1 NA TRBJ2-1 NA
AIASDLLAF TRBV10-3 NA TRBJ1-1 few
AISEPLRVGDTEAF TRBV10-3 NA TRBJ1-1 many
SVRHGLEQH TRBV29-1 NA TRBJ2-7 NA
ASGLVRGQLYGYT TRBV12-5 TRBD1 TRBJ1-2 many
ASSGDRTTQANYGYT TRBV5-4 TRBD1 TRBJ1-2 NA
AAGRGANYGYT TRBV7-9 NA TRBJ1-2 many
ASSQGAGGETQY TRBV3-1 TRBD2 TRBJ2-5 many